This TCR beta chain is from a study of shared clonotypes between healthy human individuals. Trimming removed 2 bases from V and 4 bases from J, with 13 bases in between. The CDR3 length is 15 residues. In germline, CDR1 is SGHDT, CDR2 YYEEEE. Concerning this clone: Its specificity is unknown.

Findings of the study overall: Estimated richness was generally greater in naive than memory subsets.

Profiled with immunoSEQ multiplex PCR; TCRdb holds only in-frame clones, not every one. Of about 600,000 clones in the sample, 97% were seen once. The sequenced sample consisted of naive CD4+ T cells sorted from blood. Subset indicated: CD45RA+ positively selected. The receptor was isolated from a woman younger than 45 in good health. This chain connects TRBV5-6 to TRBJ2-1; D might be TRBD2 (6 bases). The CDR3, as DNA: TGTGCCAGCAGCTTCGTGGGGACTGGTTACAATGAGCAGTTCTTC. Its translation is CASSFVGTGYNEQFF.